The clone carrying this T cell receptor beta chain has a handful of counts. Its antigen is as yet unknown. This record comes from a study of T cell responses to AZD1222 COVID-19 vaccine. Profiling relied on immunoSEQ multiplex PCR, and the TCRdb table lists in-frame clones only, not all of them. The sample lists tens of thousands of clones, roughly 88% occurring once. Study-wide findings and caveats: Females outnumbered males among donors, who were mostly white British; clonal diversity was possibly underestimated. Baseline serostatus was positive in only a handful of AZD1222 recipients. At 160-218 and 743-854, vaccine-associated CD4 TCRs were dominant, and they spanned spike. With two AZD1222 doses given, Spike-specific TCR breadth and depth both rose.

V gave up 3 bases and J gave up 7 bases, with 8 bases separating them. This CDR3 has 13 residues. Germline assignment: CDR1 SGHDT and CDR2 YYEEEE. The input for sequencing was peripheral blood, taken 28 days after the second AZD1222 dose. The TCR sequence derives from an adult who received the AZD1222 COVID-19 vaccine. This chain joins TRBV5-6 and TRBJ1-6; D is uncertain. The CDR3 loop reads CASSSTRNSPLHF. In DNA form, the CDR3 reads TGTGCCAGCAGCTCTACACGGAATTCACCCCTCCACTTT.